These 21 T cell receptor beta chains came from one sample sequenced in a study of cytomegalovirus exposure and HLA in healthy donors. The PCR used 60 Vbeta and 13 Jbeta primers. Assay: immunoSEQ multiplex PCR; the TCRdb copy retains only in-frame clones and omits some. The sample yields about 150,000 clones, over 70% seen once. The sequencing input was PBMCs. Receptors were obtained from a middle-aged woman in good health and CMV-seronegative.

The CDR3 DNA is TGTGCCAGCAGTGAATTTTTAGCTTCAGATACGCAGTATTTT. Its translation: CASSEFLASDTQYF. The chain employs TRBV6-1 and TRBJ2-3; D is ambiguous. V was clipped by 2 bases and J by 4 bases, with 10 bases between them. The germline V gene encodes CDR1 MNHNS and CDR2 SASEGT. The CDR3 totals 14 residues.

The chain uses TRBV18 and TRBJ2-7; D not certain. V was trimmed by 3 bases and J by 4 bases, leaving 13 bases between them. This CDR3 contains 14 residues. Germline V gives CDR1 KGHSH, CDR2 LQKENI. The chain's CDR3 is CASSPPGFPYEQYF. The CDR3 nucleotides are TGTGCCAGCTCACCCCCCGGGTTCCCTTACGAGCAGTACTTC.

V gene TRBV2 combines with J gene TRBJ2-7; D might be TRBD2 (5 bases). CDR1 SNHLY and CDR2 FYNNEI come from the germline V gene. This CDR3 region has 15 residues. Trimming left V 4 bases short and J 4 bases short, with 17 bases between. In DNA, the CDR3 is TGTGCCAGCAGTGCCGGCGGATCGCGGGTGTACGAGCAGTACTTC. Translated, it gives CASSAGGSRVYEQYF.

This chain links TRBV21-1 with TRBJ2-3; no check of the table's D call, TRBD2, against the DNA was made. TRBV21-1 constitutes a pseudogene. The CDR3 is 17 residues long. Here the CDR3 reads CASSKESAGSFTDTQYF. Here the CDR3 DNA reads TGTGCCAGCAGCAAAGAGTCGGCGGGGAGTTTCACAGATACGCAGTATTTT.

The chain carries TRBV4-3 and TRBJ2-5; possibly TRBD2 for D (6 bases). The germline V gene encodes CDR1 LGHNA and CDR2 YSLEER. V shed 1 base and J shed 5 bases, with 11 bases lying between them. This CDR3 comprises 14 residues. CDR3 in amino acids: CASSQGGARETQYF. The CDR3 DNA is TGCGCCAGCAGCCAAGGCGGGGCCCGGGAGACCCAGTACTTC.

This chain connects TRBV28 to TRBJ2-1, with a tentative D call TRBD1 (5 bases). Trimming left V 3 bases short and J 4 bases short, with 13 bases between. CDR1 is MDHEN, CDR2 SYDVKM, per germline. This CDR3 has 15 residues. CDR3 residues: CASSLRTLYYNEQFF. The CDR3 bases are TGTGCCAGCAGTTTGAGGACACTATATTACAATGAGCAGTTCTTC.

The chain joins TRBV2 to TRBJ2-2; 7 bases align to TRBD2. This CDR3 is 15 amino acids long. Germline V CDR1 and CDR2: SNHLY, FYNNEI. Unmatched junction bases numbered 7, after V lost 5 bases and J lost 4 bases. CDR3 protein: CASSNRDYTTGELFF. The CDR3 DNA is TGTGCCAGCAGTAACCGGGACTATACCACCGGGGAGCTGTTTTTT.

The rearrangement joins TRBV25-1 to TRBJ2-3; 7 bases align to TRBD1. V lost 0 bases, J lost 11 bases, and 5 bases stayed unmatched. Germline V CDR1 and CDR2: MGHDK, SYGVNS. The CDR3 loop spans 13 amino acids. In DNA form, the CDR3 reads TGTGCCAGCAGTGAATATCGGACAGGCATGCAGTATTTT. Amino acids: CASSEYRTGMQYF.

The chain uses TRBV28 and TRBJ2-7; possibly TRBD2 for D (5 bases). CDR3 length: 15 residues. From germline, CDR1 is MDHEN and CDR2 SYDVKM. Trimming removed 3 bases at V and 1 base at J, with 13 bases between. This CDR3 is CASSFRSTGSYEQYF. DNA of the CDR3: TGTGCCAGCAGTTTTAGATCTACGGGATCCTACGAGCAGTACTTC.

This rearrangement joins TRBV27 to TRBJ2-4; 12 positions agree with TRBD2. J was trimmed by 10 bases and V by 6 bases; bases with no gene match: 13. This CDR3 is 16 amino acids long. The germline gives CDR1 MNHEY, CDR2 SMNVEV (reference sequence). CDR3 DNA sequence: TGTGCCAGCAGAAGGGGGTCTAGCGGGGGGGCTGGTATTCAGTACTTC. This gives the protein CASRRGSSGGAGIQYF.

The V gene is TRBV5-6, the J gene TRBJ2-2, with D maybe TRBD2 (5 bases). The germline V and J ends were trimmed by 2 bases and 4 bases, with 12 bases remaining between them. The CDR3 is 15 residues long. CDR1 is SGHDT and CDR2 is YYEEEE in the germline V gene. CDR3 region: CASSFLRVSTGELFF. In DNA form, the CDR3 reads TGTGCCAGCAGCTTCCTGCGGGTGAGCACCGGGGAGCTGTTTTTT.

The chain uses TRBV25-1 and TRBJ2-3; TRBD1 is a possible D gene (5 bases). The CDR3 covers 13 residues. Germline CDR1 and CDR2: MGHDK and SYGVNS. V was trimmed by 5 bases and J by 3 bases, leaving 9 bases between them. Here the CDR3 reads CASSRQGTDTQYF. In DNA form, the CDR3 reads TGTGCCAGCAGTCGTCAGGGAACAGATACGCAGTATTTT.

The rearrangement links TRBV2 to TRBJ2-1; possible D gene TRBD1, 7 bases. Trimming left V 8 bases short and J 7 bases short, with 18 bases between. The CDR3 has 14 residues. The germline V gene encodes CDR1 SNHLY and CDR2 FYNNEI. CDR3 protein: CASGEEGAGNEQFF. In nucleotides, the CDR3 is TGTGCCAGCGGGGAGGAGGGGGCTGGGAATGAGCAGTTCTTC. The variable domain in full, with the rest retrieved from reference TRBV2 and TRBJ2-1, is EPEVTQTPSHQVTQMGQEVILRCVPISNHLYFYWYRQILGQKVEFLVSFYNNEISEKSEIFDDQFSVERPDGSNFTLKIRSTKLEDSAMYFCASGEEGAGNEQFFGPGTRLTVL.

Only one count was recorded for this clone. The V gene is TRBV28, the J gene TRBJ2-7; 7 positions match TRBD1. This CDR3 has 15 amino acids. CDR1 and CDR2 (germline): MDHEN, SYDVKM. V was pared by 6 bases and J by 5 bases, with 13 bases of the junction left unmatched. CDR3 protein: CASRTPRRGYDEQYF. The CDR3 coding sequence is TGTGCCAGCAGGACCCCCCGCAGGGGGTATGACGAGCAGTACTTC.

The CDR3 sequence: CASSKYSQETQYF. Written as DNA, the CDR3 is TGTGCCAGTAGCAAATACTCCCAAGAGACCCAGTACTTC. The chain employs TRBV19 and TRBJ2-5; no definite D call. Germline V gene data show CDR1 as LNHDA and CDR2 as SQIVND (reference sequence). There are 13 residues in the CDR3. Trimming removed 6 bases from V and 1 base from J, with 9 bases in between.

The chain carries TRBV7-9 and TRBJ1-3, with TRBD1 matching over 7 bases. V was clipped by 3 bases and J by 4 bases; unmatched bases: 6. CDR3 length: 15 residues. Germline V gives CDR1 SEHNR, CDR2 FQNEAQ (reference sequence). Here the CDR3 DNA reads TGTGCCAGCAGCTTCCTCGGGACAGTCGGAAACACCATATATTTT. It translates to CASSFLGTVGNTIYF.

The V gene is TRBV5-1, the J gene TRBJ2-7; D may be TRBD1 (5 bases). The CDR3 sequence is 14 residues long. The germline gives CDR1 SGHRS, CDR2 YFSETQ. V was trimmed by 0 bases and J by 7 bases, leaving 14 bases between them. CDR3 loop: CASSLGQGMGEQYF. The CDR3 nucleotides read TGCGCCAGCAGCTTGGGGCAGGGCATGGGTGAGCAGTACTTC.

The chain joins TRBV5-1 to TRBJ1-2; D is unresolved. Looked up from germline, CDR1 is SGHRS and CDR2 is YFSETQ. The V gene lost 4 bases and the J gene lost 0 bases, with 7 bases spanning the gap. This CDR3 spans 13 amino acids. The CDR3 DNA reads TGCGCCAGCAGCGATACACCTAACTATGGCTACACCTTC. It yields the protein CASSDTPNYGYTF.

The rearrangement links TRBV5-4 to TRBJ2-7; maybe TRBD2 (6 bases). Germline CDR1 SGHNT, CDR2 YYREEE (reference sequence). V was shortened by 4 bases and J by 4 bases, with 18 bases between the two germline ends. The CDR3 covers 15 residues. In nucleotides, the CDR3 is TGTGCCAGCAGCCCCGCTCGCGGGGTATCTTACGAGCAGTACTTC. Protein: CASSPARGVSYEQYF.

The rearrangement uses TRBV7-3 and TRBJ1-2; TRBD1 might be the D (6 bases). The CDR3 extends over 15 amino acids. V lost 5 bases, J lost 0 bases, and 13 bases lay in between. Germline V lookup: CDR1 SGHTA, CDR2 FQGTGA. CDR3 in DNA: TGTGCCAGCAGCCCGGGGACAAATTCTAACTATGGCTACACCTTC. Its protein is CASSPGTNSNYGYTF.

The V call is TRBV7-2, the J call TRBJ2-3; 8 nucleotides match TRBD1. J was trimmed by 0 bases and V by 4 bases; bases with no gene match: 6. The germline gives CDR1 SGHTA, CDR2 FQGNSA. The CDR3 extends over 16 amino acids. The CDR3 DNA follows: TGTGCCAGCAGCTCCCGACAGGGGTTAAGCACAGATACGCAGTATTTT. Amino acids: CASSSRQGLSTDTQYF.